The subject of this entry is one TCR beta chain. This sample is part of a study of PD-L1 blockade in urothelial cancer. Study as a whole: Prior chemotherapy ranged from 0 to 3 regimens per patient. Reported median T cell count for blood samples was around 140,000.

With V trimmed by 5 bases and J by 4 bases, 16 bases remained unmatched. Germline V gene sequence: CDR1 PRHDT, CDR2 FYEKMQ (reference sequence). The CDR3 contains 18 residues. Only in-frame clones appear in the TCRdb table, and some are missing; sequencing was by immunoSEQ multiplex PCR. Of about 95,000 clones listed, about nine tenths are singletons. The time point was: pretreatment peripheral blood. The sequenced sample was PBMCs, obtained around atezolizumab (anti-PD-L1) treatment. This clonotype originated in a man in his 60s with urothelial cancer. The chain combines TRBV13 with TRBJ1-3; 8 bases fit TRBD1. CDR3 in amino acids: CASSPGQAYRSEGNTIYF. CDR3 nucleotide sequence: TGTGCCAGCAGCCCGGGACAGGCCTATCGCTCCGAGGGAAACACCATATATTTT.